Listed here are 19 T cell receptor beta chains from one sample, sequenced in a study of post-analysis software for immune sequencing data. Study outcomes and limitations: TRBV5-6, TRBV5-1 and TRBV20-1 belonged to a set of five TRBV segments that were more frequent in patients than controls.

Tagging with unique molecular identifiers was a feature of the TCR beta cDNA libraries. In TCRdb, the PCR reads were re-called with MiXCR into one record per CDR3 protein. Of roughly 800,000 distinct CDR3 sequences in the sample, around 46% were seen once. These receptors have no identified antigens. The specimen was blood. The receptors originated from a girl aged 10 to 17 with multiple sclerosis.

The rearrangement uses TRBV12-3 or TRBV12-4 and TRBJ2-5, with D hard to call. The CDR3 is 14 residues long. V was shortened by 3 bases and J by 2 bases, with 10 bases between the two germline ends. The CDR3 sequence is CASSFRTAQETQYF. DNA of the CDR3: TGTGCCAGCAGTTTTAGGACGGCTCAAGAGACCCAGTACTTC.

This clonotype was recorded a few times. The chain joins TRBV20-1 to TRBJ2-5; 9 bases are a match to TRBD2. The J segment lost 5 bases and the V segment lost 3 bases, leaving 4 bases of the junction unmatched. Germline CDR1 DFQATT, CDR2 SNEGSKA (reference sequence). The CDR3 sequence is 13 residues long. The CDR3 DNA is TGCAGTGCTAGCTCGGCGGGGGGGGAGACCCAGTACTTC. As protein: CSASSAGGETQYF.

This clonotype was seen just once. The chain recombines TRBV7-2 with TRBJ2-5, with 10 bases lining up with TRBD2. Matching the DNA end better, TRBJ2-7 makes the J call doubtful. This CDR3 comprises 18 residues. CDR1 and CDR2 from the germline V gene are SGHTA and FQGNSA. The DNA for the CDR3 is TGTGCCAGCAGCGATGAAGGGACTAGCGCTGAGGTCGACTACGAGCAGTACTTC. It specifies CASSDEGTSAEVDYEQYF.

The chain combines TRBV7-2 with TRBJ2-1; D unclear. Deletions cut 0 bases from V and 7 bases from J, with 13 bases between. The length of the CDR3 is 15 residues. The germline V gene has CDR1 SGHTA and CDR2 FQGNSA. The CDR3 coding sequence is TGTGCCAGCAGCTTAGCGCTAGAAAGTTTGAATGAGCAGTTCTTC. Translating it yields CASSLALESLNEQFF.

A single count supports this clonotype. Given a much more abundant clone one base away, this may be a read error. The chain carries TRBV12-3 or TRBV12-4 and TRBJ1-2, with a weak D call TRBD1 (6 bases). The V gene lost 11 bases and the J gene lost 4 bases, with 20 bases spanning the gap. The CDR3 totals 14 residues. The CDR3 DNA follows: TGTGCCGGCACCTTTGGGAGGGGGAGCTATGGCTACACCTTC. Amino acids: CAGTFGRGSYGYTF.

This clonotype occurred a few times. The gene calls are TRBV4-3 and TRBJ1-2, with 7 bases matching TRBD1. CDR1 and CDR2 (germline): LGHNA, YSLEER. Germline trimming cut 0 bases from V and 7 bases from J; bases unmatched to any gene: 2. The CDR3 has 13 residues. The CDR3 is CASSQDYRGGYTF. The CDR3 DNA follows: TGCGCCAGCAGCCAAGACTACAGGGGTGGCTACACCTTC.

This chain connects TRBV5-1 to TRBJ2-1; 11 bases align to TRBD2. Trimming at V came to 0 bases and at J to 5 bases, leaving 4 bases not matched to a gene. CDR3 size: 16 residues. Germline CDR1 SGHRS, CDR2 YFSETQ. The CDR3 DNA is TGCGCCAGCAGCTTGGTAGTGACTAGCGGGAACAATGAGCAGTTCTTC. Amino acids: CASSLVVTSGNNEQFF.

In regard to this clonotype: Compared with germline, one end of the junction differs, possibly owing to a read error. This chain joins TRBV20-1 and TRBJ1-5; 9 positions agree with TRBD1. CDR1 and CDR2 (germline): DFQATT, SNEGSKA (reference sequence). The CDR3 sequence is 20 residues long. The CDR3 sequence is CGARDPFGTGYLNSNQPQHF. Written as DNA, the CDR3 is TGCGGTGCTAGAGATCCGTTCGGGACAGGGTACCTCAATAGCAATCAGCCCCAGCATTTT.

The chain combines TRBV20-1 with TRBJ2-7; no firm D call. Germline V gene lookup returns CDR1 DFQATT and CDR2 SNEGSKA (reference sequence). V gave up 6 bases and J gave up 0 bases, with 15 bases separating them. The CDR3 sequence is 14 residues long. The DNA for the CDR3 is TGCAGTGCACCCAGTTCTAGGAGCTCCTACGAGCAGTACTTC. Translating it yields CSAPSSRSSYEQYF.

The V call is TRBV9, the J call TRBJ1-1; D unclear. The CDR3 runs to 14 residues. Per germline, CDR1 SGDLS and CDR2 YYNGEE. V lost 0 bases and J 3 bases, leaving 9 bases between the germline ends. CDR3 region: CASSVGVSDTEAFF. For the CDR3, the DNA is TGTGCCAGCAGCGTAGGGGTATCGGACACTGAAGCTTTCTTT.

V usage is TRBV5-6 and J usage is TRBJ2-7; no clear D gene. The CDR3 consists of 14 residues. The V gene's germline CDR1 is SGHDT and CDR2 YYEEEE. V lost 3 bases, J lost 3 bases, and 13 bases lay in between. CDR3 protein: CASSWWQPDYEQYF. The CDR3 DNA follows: TGTGCCAGCAGCTGGTGGCAACCGGACTACGAGCAGTACTTC.

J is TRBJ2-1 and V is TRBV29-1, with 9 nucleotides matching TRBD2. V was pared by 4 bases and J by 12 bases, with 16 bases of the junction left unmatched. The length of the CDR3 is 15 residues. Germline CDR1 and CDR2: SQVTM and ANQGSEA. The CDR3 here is CSVAPRAGGPGWQFF. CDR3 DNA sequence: TGCAGCGTTGCTCCACGCGCGGGAGGGCCGGGATGGCAGTTCTTC.

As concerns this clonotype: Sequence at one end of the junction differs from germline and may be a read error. DNA of the CDR3: TGTGCCACCAGCACTGACCTCAATCAGCCCCGGCATTTT. Its translation: CATSTDLNQPRHF. The rearrangement uses TRBV15 and TRBJ1-5; D gene ambiguous. The germline V gene has CDR1 LNHNV and CDR2 YYDKDF (reference sequence). The length of the CDR3 is 13 residues.

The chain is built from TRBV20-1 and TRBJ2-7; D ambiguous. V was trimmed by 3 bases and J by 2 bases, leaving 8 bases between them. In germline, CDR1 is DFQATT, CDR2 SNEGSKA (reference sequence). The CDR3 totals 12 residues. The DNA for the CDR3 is TGCAGTGCTAGCGGGCCCACCTACGAGCAGTACTTC. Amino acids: CSASGPTYEQYF.

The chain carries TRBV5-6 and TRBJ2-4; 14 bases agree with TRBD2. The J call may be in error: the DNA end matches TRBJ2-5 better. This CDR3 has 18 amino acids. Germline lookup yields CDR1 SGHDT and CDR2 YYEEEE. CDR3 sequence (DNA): TGTGCCAGCAGCTTACGACTAGCGGGAGGGCCATTTGAAGAGACCCAGTACTTC. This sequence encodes CASSLRLAGGPFEETQYF.

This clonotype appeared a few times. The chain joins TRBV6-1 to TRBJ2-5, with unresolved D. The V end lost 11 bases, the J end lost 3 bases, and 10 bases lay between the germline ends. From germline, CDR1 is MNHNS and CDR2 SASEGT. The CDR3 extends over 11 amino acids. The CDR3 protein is CALSPKETQYF. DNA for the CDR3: TGTGCCCTTAGCCCCAAAGAGACCCAGTACTTC.

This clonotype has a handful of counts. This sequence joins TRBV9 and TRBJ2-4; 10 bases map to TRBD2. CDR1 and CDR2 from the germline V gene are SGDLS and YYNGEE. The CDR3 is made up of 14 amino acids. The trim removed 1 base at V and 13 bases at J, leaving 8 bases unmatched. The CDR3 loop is CASSVHLAGDEQYF. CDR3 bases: TGTGCCAGCAGCGTACACCTAGCGGGAGATGAGCAGTACTTC.

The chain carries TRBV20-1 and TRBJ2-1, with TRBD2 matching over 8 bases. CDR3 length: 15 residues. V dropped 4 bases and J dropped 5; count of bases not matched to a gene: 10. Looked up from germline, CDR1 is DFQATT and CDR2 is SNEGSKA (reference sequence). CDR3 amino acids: CSATSGSAQNNEQFF. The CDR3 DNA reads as TGCAGTGCTACCAGCGGGAGCGCCCAGAACAATGAGCAGTTCTTC.

Here the CDR3 DNA reads TGTGCCAGCAGTTTCGCCACAGGGGTAACTGAAGCTTTCTTT. As protein: CASSFATGVTEAFF. This chain links TRBV27 with TRBJ1-1; 7 positions match TRBD1. In germline, CDR1 is MNHEY, CDR2 SMNVEV (reference sequence). V trimming: 3 bases; J trimming: 5 bases; junction bases outside the gene matches: 6. This CDR3 has 14 residues.